The clone carrying this TCR beta chain was seen a handful of times. In the original processing: The authors estimated nucleated cell counts from reference gene primer amplification. The data were produced by immunoSEQ multiplex PCR, yet TCRdb's version contains in-frame clones alone and is incomplete. V and J calls plus clone size are reproduced from that table; the DNA served to infer D and trimming. The sample includes about 150,000 clones, roughly 80% of them seen just once. This specimen belongs to a study of blood T cell repertoires in COVID-19. Background on the study: Spain, Italy and the United States supplied samples that represented acute and convalescent COVID-19. In each case, the material was cDNA or gDNA derived from T cells, B-cell-depleted T cells, or PBMCs.

CDR3 size: 13 residues. Looked up from germline, CDR1 is MGHRA and CDR2 is YSYEKL. Trimming pared 4 bases from V and 5 bases from J, leaving 11 bases between. The sequence was collected from a woman aged 60-70 years with acute or convalescent COVID-19. The chain employs TRBV4-1 and TRBJ1-1; a possible D gene is TRBD1 (6 bases). The sequenced material came from peripheral blood. The CDR3 DNA reads as TGCGCCAGCAGCCCTACAGGGTTGACTGAAGCTTTCTTT. Translating gives CASSPTGLTEAFF.